This is a list of T cell receptor beta chains from one sample in a study of chemoradiotherapy in HPV16-positive cancers. Generated by immunoSEQ multiplex PCR, the TCRdb table keeps only in-frame clones and is missing some. Here the sample spans 5,500 to 6,500 clones, about 86% being singletons. The input for sequencing was blood, taken from a patient who underwent chemoradiotherapy. The receptors here all came from a human donor with HPV-associated anogenital cancer. The CDR3 runs from the conserved cysteine through the conserved F or W. Fields, in order: CDR3 protein, CDR3 DNA, J gene, V gene, D gene, clone size. A D gene is named only where the DNA matches it firmly. The listing skips clone size in some rows; elsewhere it reads once, few, many or a size class.

CDR3aa: CASRERGLWDHEQYF
CDR3nt: TGTGCCAGCAGAGAGAGGGGCCTATGGGACCACGAGCAGTACTTC
j_gene: TRBJ2-7
v_gene: TRBV28
d_gene: -
abundance: -

CDR3aa: CASSLGQKETQYF
CDR3nt: TGTGCCAGCAGTTTGGGGCAGAAGGAGACCCAGTACTTC
j_gene: TRBJ2-5
v_gene: TRBV27
d_gene: -
abundance: -

CDR3aa: CAISEGVGEKLFF
CDR3nt: TGTGCCATCAGTGAGGGTGTGGGTGAAAAACTGTTTTTT
j_gene: TRBJ1-4
v_gene: TRBV10-3
d_gene: -
abundance: -

CDR3aa: CASSGQGANGYTF
CDR3nt: TGTGCCAGCAGTGGACAGGGGGCTAATGGCTACACCTTC
j_gene: TRBJ1-2
v_gene: TRBV6-5
d_gene: TRBD1
abundance: -

CDR3aa: CASSASGSYEQYF
CDR3nt: TGTGCCAGCAGTGCCTCGGGCTCCTACGAGCAGTACTTC
j_gene: TRBJ2-7
v_gene: TRBV2
d_gene: -
abundance: -

CDR3aa: CASSLGLGWNEQFF
CDR3nt: TGTGCCAGCAGCTTGGGTCTGGGGTGGAATGAGCAGTTCTTC
j_gene: TRBJ2-1
v_gene: TRBV5-6
d_gene: -
abundance: -

CDR3aa: CASKGWSTDTQYF
CDR3nt: TGTGCCAGCAAGGGGTGGAGCACAGATACGCAGTATTTT
j_gene: TRBJ2-3
v_gene: TRBV2
d_gene: -
abundance: -

CDR3aa: CSVDRDRVYNEQFF
CDR3nt: TGCAGCGTTGACCGGGACAGGGTTTACAATGAGCAGTTCTTC
j_gene: TRBJ2-1
v_gene: TRBV29-1
d_gene: TRBD1
abundance: -

CDR3aa: CAWKGLAGVFDTQYF
CDR3nt: TGTGCCTGGAAGGGACTAGCGGGGGTGTTTGATACGCAGTATTTT
j_gene: TRBJ2-3
v_gene: TRBV30
d_gene: TRBD2
abundance: -

CDR3aa: CASSPGLAGNEQFF
CDR3nt: TGTGCCAGCAGCCCCGGACTAGCTGGCAATGAGCAGTTCTTC
j_gene: TRBJ2-1
v_gene: TRBV7-9
d_gene: TRBD2
abundance: -

CDR3aa: CASSLSTGAGNTIYF
CDR3nt: TGCGCCAGCAGCTTGTCGACAGGGGCTGGAAACACCATATATTTT
j_gene: TRBJ1-3
v_gene: TRBV5-1
d_gene: TRBD1
abundance: few

CDR3aa: CASSSGTARLYGYTF
CDR3nt: TGTGCCAGCAGTTCCGGGACAGCAAGACTCTATGGCTACACCTTC
j_gene: TRBJ1-2
v_gene: TRBV6-1
d_gene: TRBD1
abundance: -

CDR3aa: CASSLNRGSYNEQFF
CDR3nt: TGTGCCAGCAGTTTAAATAGGGGCTCCTACAATGAGCAGTTCTTC
j_gene: TRBJ2-1
v_gene: TRBV27
d_gene: -
abundance: -

CDR3aa: CASSLVKGVGTEAFF
CDR3nt: TGTGCCAGCAGCTTGGTGAAAGGGGTCGGCACTGAAGCTTTCTTT
j_gene: TRBJ1-1
v_gene: TRBV5-4
d_gene: -
abundance: -

CDR3aa: CSVSSSPGELFF
CDR3nt: TGCAGCGTTTCTAGCAGCCCCGGGGAGCTGTTTTTT
j_gene: TRBJ2-2
v_gene: TRBV29-1
d_gene: -
abundance: -

CDR3aa: CASSRTGQSTDTQYF
CDR3nt: TGCGCCAGCAGCCGGACGGGGCAAAGCACAGATACGCAGTATTTT
j_gene: TRBJ2-3
v_gene: TRBV4-1
d_gene: -
abundance: once

CDR3aa: CASSLAATGEGNSPLHF
CDR3nt: TGTGCCAGCAGCTTAGCCGCGACAGGGGAAGGCAATTCACCCCTCCACTTT
j_gene: TRBJ1-6
v_gene: TRBV7-6
d_gene: TRBD1
abundance: -

CDR3aa: CAWSVHGIKNIQYF
CDR3nt: TGTGCCTGGAGTGTTCACGGGATCAAAAACATTCAGTACTTC
j_gene: TRBJ2-4
v_gene: TRBV30
d_gene: -
abundance: -

CDR3aa: CASSTRDYPYEQYF
CDR3nt: TGTGCCAGTAGTACCCGGGACTACCCCTACGAGCAGTACTTC
j_gene: TRBJ2-7
v_gene: TRBV19
d_gene: TRBD2
abundance: -

CDR3aa: CASVGSYEQYF
CDR3nt: TGTGCCAGCGTCGGTAGCTACGAGCAGTACTTC
j_gene: TRBJ2-7
v_gene: TRBV2
d_gene: -
abundance: -

CDR3aa: CASSQNREIGAFF
CDR3nt: TGTGCCAGCTCACAAAACAGGGAAATTGGGGCTTTCTTT
j_gene: TRBJ1-1
v_gene: TRBV18
d_gene: -
abundance: -

CDR3aa: CASSEGLAGVGRETQYF
CDR3nt: TGTGCCAGCAGTGAAGGGTTAGCGGGAGTGGGGCGAGAGACCCAGTACTTC
j_gene: TRBJ2-5
v_gene: TRBV6-1
d_gene: TRBD2
abundance: -

CDR3aa: CATDRANYGYTF
CDR3nt: TGTGCCACTGACAGAGCTAACTATGGCTACACCTTC
j_gene: TRBJ1-2
v_gene: TRBV2
d_gene: -
abundance: -

CDR3aa: CASSLLRGAISYEQYF
CDR3nt: TGTGCCAGCAGTTTATTACGGGGGGCCATCTCCTACGAGCAGTACTTC
j_gene: TRBJ2-7
v_gene: TRBV27
d_gene: -
abundance: -

CDR3aa: CASSYAHNSPLHF
CDR3nt: TGTGCCAGCAGTTACGCACATAATTCACCCCTCCACTTT
j_gene: TRBJ1-6
v_gene: TRBV6-5
d_gene: -
abundance: -

CDR3aa: CASSQDPNGLAETQYF
CDR3nt: TGTGCCAGCAGCCAAGATCCGAACGGACTAGCGGAGACCCAGTACTTC
j_gene: TRBJ2-5
v_gene: TRBV4-2
d_gene: TRBD2
abundance: -

CDR3aa: CASSESSGNTIYF
CDR3nt: TGCGCCAGCAGCGAAAGCTCTGGAAACACCATATATTTT
j_gene: TRBJ1-3
v_gene: TRBV4-3
d_gene: -
abundance: -

CDR3aa: CASRPVTSGRTDTQYF
CDR3nt: TGTGCCAGCAGACCGGTGACTAGCGGGAGAACAGATACGCAGTATTTT
j_gene: TRBJ2-3
v_gene: TRBV6-6
d_gene: TRBD2
abundance: once

CDR3aa: CASSSPGQLRGGYTF
CDR3nt: TGTGCCAGCAGCTCACCGGGACAGCTACGGGGTGGCTACACCTTC
j_gene: TRBJ1-2
v_gene: TRBV7-9
d_gene: TRBD1
abundance: -

CDR3aa: CASSPDRDNQPQHF
CDR3nt: TGTGCCAGCAGTCCGGACAGGGATAATCAGCCCCAGCATTTT
j_gene: TRBJ1-5
v_gene: TRBV2
d_gene: TRBD1
abundance: -

CDR3aa: CASSLQGGSTGELFF
CDR3nt: TGTGCCAGCAGCCTACAGGGGGGGTCGACCGGGGAGCTGTTTTTT
j_gene: TRBJ2-2
v_gene: TRBV7-6
d_gene: -
abundance: -